What follows are 29 T cell receptor beta chains derived from one specimen sequenced in a study of blood T cell repertoires in COVID-19. Measured with immunoSEQ multiplex PCR; TCRdb has only the in-frame clones, and not every one. The data show approximately 110,000 clones, with roughly four fifths seen just once and 15% held by the top ten. Sequenced material: peripheral blood. Source of these receptors: an elderly woman with acute or convalescent COVID-19.

V and J are TRBV24-1 and TRBJ2-1, with 10 positions matching TRBD1. Germline CDR1 reads KGHDR; CDR2 reads SFDVKD. This CDR3 comprises 14 residues. Losses at the gene ends were 8 bases for V and 3 bases for J; bases not matched to a gene: 3. The DNA of the CDR3 is TGTGCCACCAAGGGACAGGGGAACTACAATGAGCAGTTCTTC. Its translation is CATKGQGNYNEQFF.

In this sample, this clone turned up a few times. The chain couples TRBV28 to TRBJ1-2, with D perhaps matching TRBD1 (5 bases). The CDR3 consists of 15 residues. Trimming took off 9 bases at V and 4 bases at J, with 21 bases between the two ends. Germline lookup yields CDR1 MDHEN and CDR2 SYDVKM. The CDR3 bases are TGTGCCAGTTCAGAGCAGGGAGGTCGAGGCTATGGCTACACCTTC. This translates into CASSEQGGRGYGYTF.

J is TRBJ1-5 and V is TRBV19; 7 positions match TRBD1. Germline CDR1 is LNHDA and CDR2 is SQIVND (reference sequence). CDR3 length equals 15 residues. V was pared by 5 bases and J by 4 bases, with 8 bases of the junction left unmatched. For the CDR3, the DNA is TGTGCCAGTAGTTACAGGGGAAGGGATAATCAGCCCCAGCATTTT. Translated: CASSYRGRDNQPQHF.

The genes are TRBV5-1 and TRBJ2-2, with a possible D match to TRBD1 (5 bases). Trimming stripped 5 bases from V and 3 bases from J, with 11 bases between. Germline CDR1 and CDR2: SGHRS and YFSETQ. The CDR3 has 14 residues. CDR3 sequence reads: CASRTDSYTGELFF. CDR3 in DNA: TGCGCCAGCAGGACCGACAGCTACACCGGGGAGCTGTTTTTT.

This clone was seen a single time. The rearrangement links TRBV4-1 to TRBJ2-7; TRBD1 matches at 10 bases. CDR3 length: 18 residues. Germline V gives CDR1 MGHRA, CDR2 YSYEKL. V dropped 0 bases and J dropped 2; count of bases not matched to a gene: 10. The DNA for the CDR3 is TGCGCCAGCAGCCAAGAATCGATTTCGGGACAGGGGACCTACGAGCAGTACGTC. Its protein is CASSQESISGQGTYEQYV.

The chain uses TRBV7-6 and TRBJ2-7; D is ambiguous. This CDR3 is 11 amino acids long. Between the trimmed V and J ends, which lost 4 bases and 6 bases, there was a span of 7 bases. Germline CDR1 and CDR2: SGHVS and FNYEAQ. The CDR3 DNA is TGTGCCAGCAGCTGGAGTGGCGAGCAGTACTTC. Its translation is CASSWSGEQYF.

The sample holds a few counts of this clone. This chain uses TRBV15 with TRBJ1-4, with TRBD1 as a possible D gene (5 bases). The CDR3 length is 13 residues. Germline lookup yields CDR1 LNHNV and CDR2 YYDKDF (reference sequence). Trimming left V 5 bases short and J 10 bases short, with 14 bases between. CDR3 protein: CATSPLLGGKLFF. DNA of the CDR3: TGTGCCACCAGCCCACTCTTGGGGGGAAAACTGTTTTTT. Supplemented by reference TRBV15 and TRBJ1-4, the full variable domain reads DAMVIQNPRYQVTQFGKPVTLSCSQTLNHNVMYWYQQKSSQAPKLLFHYYDKDFNNEADTPDNFQSRRPNTSFCFLDIRSPGLGDTAMYLCATSPLLGGKLFFGSGTQLSVL.

This chain connects TRBV7-9 to TRBJ1-6, with TRBD1 as a possible D gene (5 bases). V lost 3 bases to trimming and J lost 8 bases, with 17 bases between them. Germline loops: CDR1 SEHNR, CDR2 FQNEAQ (reference sequence). The length of the CDR3 is 16 residues. The CDR3 coding sequence is TGTGCCAGCAGCTTTGGGGCGGGGTTCGTGGATTCACCCCTCCACTTT. Translation gives CASSFGAGFVDSPLHF.

The gene calls are TRBV28 and TRBJ2-7; TRBD1 aligns across 7 bases. Germline-derived CDR1 and CDR2 are MDHEN and SYDVKM. V trimming: 3 bases; J trimming: 6 bases; junction bases outside the gene matches: 2. This CDR3 contains 12 residues. The CDR3 DNA reads as TGTGCCAGCAGTTTGAGGGACAGCGAGCAGTACTTC. It translates to CASSLRDSEQYF.

This clone was found once. The J gene is TRBJ1-2, the V gene TRBV21-1; the table's D gene call, TRBD1, was not cross checked with the DNA. TRBV21-1 is given as a pseudogene. This CDR3 contains 14 residues. DNA of the CDR3: TGTGCCAGCACCCGAGGACACAATAACTATGGCTACACCTTC. Amino acids: CASTRGHNNYGYTF.

The chain combines TRBV10-3 with TRBJ2-5; 8 positions match TRBD1. The CDR3 sequence is 13 residues long. Germline V lookup: CDR1 ENHRY, CDR2 SYGVKD. J lost 5 bases, V lost 5 bases, and 4 bases had no gene match. For the CDR3, the DNA is TGTGCCATCAGTACGACAGGGGCGGAGACCCAGTACTTC. It codes for CAISTTGAETQYF.

The rearrangement uses TRBV20-1 and TRBJ1-6; D is ambiguous. Looked up from germline, CDR1 is DFQATT and CDR2 is SNEGSKA (reference sequence). CDR3 length equals 12 residues. With 3 bases removed from V and 8 bases from J, the gap between germline ends came to 8 bases. The CDR3 region has the DNA TGCAGTGCTAGTCGGGTGGATTCACCCCTCCACTTT. It specifies CSASRVDSPLHF.

The chain carries TRBV7-2 and TRBJ2-7, with D unresolved. This CDR3 region has 14 residues. The germline V gene encodes CDR1 SGHTA and CDR2 FQGNSA. Between the trimmed V and J ends, which lost 1 base and 1 base, there was a span of 8 bases. CDR3 DNA sequence: TGTGCCAGCAGCTTAGGTATCACTTCCTACGAGCAGTACTTC. Encoded protein: CASSLGITSYEQYF.

The V and J genes are TRBV28 and TRBJ1-2; 7 positions agree with TRBD1. V gave up 6 bases and J gave up 1 base; unmatched junction bases: 8. From germline, CDR1 is MDHEN and CDR2 SYDVKM. The CDR3 spans 15 residues. The CDR3 reads CASSRDSRFNYGYTF. For the CDR3, the DNA is TGTGCCAGCAGCCGGGACAGTCGGTTTAACTATGGCTACACCTTC.

The table lists this clone with a few counts. The genes are TRBV12-3 or TRBV12-4 and TRBJ2-3; no clear D. The CDR3 consists of 12 residues. V lost 6 bases to trimming and J lost 2 bases, with 6 bases between them. The CDR3 DNA sequence: TGTGCCAGCAGACTTGACACAGATACGCAGTATTTT. Translated: CASRLDTDTQYF.

The chain is built from TRBV6-5 and TRBJ1-4, with D perhaps matching TRBD1 (5 bases). There are 15 residues in the CDR3. Germline values: CDR1 MNHEY, CDR2 SVGAGI. Trimming pared 6 bases from V and 0 bases from J, leaving 11 bases between. CDR3 DNA: TGTGCCAGCAGACCTCCAGGGACAACTAATGAAAAACTGTTTTTT. Its translation is CASRPPGTTNEKLFF.

The chain is built from TRBV18 and TRBJ2-6; D uncertain. Germline lookup yields CDR1 KGHSH and CDR2 LQKENI. The germline V and J ends were trimmed by 8 bases and 0 bases, with 8 bases remaining between them. CDR3 length equals 14 residues. The CDR3 coding sequence is TGTGCCAGCAGAACAGACTCTGGGGCCAACGTCCTGACTTTC. This sequence encodes CASRTDSGANVLTF.

This clone was seen a single time. The rearrangement links TRBV7-9 to TRBJ1-1; D might be TRBD1 (6 bases). The CDR3 spans 16 residues. The V and J ends lost 2 bases and 4 bases respectively, with 17 bases between them. Per the germline V gene, CDR1 is SEHNR and CDR2 is FQNEAQ (reference sequence). CDR3 region: CASSLLGGARPTEAFF. The CDR3 nucleotides read TGTGCCAGCAGCTTATTGGGGGGGGCGCGTCCCACTGAAGCTTTCTTT.

The rearrangement links TRBV28 to TRBJ2-7; TRBD2 matches 8 bases. The CDR3 runs 14 residues. With V trimmed by 4 bases and J by 4 bases, 6 bases remained unmatched. CDR1 is MDHEN and CDR2 is SYDVKM in the germline V gene. This CDR3 is CASSSPGTRYEQYV. For the CDR3, the DNA is TGTGCCAGCAGTTCCCCCGGGACTAGATACGAGCAGTACGTC.

The chain employs TRBV24-1 and TRBJ2-1, with TRBD1 as a possible D gene (5 bases). V lost 4 bases and J 5 bases, leaving 11 bases between the germline ends. There are 14 residues in the CDR3. Germline V gives CDR1 KGHDR, CDR2 SFDVKD. CDR3 loop: CATSDPDRNNEQFF. The CDR3 DNA reads as TGTGCCACCAGTGACCCCGACAGAAACAATGAGCAGTTCTTC.

This rearrangement joins TRBV10-3 to TRBJ1-5; 11 bases are a match to TRBD1. Germline loops: CDR1 ENHRY, CDR2 SYGVKD. There are 19 residues in the CDR3. V was pared by 0 bases and J by 0 bases, with 7 bases of the junction left unmatched. The CDR3 is CAISESGQGAGTSNQPQHF. CDR3 sequence (DNA): TGTGCCATCAGTGAGTCCGGACAGGGGGCGGGCACTAGCAATCAGCCCCAGCATTTT.

The genes are TRBV2 and TRBJ2-7; D unclear. CDR3 size: 12 residues. The germline V gene has CDR1 SNHLY and CDR2 FYNNEI. The V gene lost 7 bases and the J gene lost 1 base, with 8 bases spanning the gap. For the CDR3, the DNA is TGTGCCAGCAATCCTTTTTCCTACGAGCAGTACTTC. It specifies CASNPFSYEQYF.

The chain has TRBV5-1 and TRBJ2-3; 7 bases are a match to TRBD2. V lost 6 bases to trimming and J lost 0 bases; unmatched junction nucleotides: 7. This CDR3 is built from 15 residues. The V gene's germline CDR1 is SGHRS and CDR2 YFSETQ. CDR3 bases: TGCGCCAGCACCTTAGCGGGTCCTAGCACAGATACGCAGTATTTT. This translates into CASTLAGPSTDTQYF. Looking up the rest from reference TRBV5-1 and TRBJ2-3 gives the full variable domain: KAGVTQTPRYLIKTRGQQVTLSCSPISGHRSVSWYQQTPGQGLQFLFEYFSETQRNKGNFPGRFSGRQFSNSRSEMNVSTLELGDSALYLCASTLAGPSTDTQYFGPGTRLTVL.

The gene calls are TRBV7-2 and TRBJ2-3; D is perhaps TRBD1 (6 bases). Germline CDR1 SGHTA, CDR2 FQGNSA. V was pared by 1 base and J by 4 bases, with 12 bases between. The CDR3 totals 15 residues. The DNA for the CDR3 is TGTGCCAGCAGCTTAGAGGACAGACCAGCAGATACGCAGTATTTT. Amino acid sequence: CASSLEDRPADTQYF.

This clone was detected only a few times. This chain links TRBV5-1 with TRBJ2-1; 7 bases line up with TRBD1. Germline lookup yields CDR1 SGHRS and CDR2 YFSETQ. The CDR3 runs to 16 residues. With V trimmed by 2 bases and J by 6 bases, 11 bases remained unmatched. CDR3 protein: CASSFMAGGSGNEQFF. The CDR3 DNA sequence: TGCGCCAGCAGCTTTATGGCAGGGGGTAGTGGCAATGAGCAGTTCTTC.

The chain couples TRBV24-1 to TRBJ2-1, with D possibly TRBD2 on 5 matching bases. V lost 5 bases and J lost 7, with 11 bases in between. There are 13 residues in the CDR3. CDR1 and CDR2 from the germline V gene are KGHDR and SFDVKD. In DNA, the CDR3 is TGTGCCACCAGTGGACTCACTAGAAATGAGCAGTTCTTC. The encoded protein is CATSGLTRNEQFF.

The V and J genes are TRBV15 and TRBJ2-7, with 7 bases fitting TRBD2. The CDR3 runs 14 residues. J gave up 2 bases and V 1 base, and 2 bases lay outside the gene matches. Germline V CDR1 and CDR2: LNHNV, YYDKDF (reference sequence). In DNA form, the CDR3 reads TGTGCCACCAGCAGAGGTGGGGGGGCCTACGAGCAGTACTTC. Amino acid sequence: CATSRGGGAYEQYF.

This chain connects TRBV11-3 to TRBJ2-1, with TRBD2 matching 8 bases. V trimming: 6 bases; J trimming: 1 base; junction bases outside the gene matches: 2. Germline V gene data show CDR1 as SGHNT and CDR2 as YENEEA. This CDR3 has 14 residues. DNA of the CDR3: TGTGCCAGCAGGGGACTAGAGTCCTACAATGAGCAGTTCTTC. The encoded protein is CASRGLESYNEQFF.

V gene TRBV3-1 (or the pseudogene TRBV3-2) combines with J gene TRBJ2-5, with 12 bases identical to TRBD2. Germline CDR1 is LGHDT and CDR2 is YNNKEL (reference sequence). The CDR3 loop spans 14 amino acids. V trimming: 5 bases; J trimming: 4 bases; junction bases outside the gene matches: 2. The CDR3 bases are TGTGCCAGCAGCTTGACTAGCGGGGGAGAGACCCAGTACTTC. This gives the protein CASSLTSGGETQYF.